The clone carrying this T cell receptor (beta chain) was detected only once. What it binds is unknown. Germline assignment: CDR1 SGHKS and CDR2 YYEKEE (reference sequence). This CDR3 region has 12 residues. Trimming pared 0 bases from V and 8 bases from J, leaving 5 bases between. This entry is derived from a study of T cell responses to AZD1222 COVID-19 vaccine. General observations from the study: Every sample of the repertoires postdated the peak T cell response. There were mostly white British donors and more females than males, and clonal diversity was possibly underestimated.

Only in-frame clones appear in the TCRdb table, and some are missing; sequencing was by immunoSEQ multiplex PCR. There are 150,000 to 200,000 clones in the sample; over 70% occur only once, and about 3% lies in the top ten. The sequence was collected from an adult in good health. The rearrangement uses TRBV5-5 and TRBJ1-4; unclear D gene. The material was peripheral blood, obtained on day 0 of MenACWY control vaccination. The CDR3 reads CASSLGSEKLFF. CDR3 DNA sequence: TGTGCCAGCAGCTTGGGGTCAGAAAAACTGTTTTTT.